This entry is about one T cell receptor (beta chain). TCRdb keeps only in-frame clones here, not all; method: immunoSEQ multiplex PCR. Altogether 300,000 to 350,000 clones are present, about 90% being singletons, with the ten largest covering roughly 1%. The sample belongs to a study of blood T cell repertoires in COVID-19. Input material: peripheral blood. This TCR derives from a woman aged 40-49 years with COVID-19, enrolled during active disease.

CDR3 nucleotides: TGTGCCAGCAGCTTACGGACAGGGAATAACTATGGCTACACCTTC. Translation gives CASSLRTGNNYGYTF. The V gene is TRBV7-2, the J gene TRBJ1-2, with 8 positions matching TRBD1. This CDR3 has 15 residues. From germline, CDR1 is SGHTA and CDR2 FQGNSA. The V segment lost 2 bases and the J segment 1 base; nucleotides outside the gene matches: 3.